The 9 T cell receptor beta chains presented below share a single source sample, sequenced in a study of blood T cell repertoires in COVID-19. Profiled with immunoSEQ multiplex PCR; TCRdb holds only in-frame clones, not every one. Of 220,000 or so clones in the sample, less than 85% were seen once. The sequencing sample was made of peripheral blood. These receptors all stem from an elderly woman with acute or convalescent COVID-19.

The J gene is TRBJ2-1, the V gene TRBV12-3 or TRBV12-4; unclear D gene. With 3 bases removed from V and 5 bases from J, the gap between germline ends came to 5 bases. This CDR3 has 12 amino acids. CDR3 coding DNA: TGTGCCAGCAGTTTTTGGCACAATGAGCAGTTCTTC. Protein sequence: CASSFWHNEQFF.

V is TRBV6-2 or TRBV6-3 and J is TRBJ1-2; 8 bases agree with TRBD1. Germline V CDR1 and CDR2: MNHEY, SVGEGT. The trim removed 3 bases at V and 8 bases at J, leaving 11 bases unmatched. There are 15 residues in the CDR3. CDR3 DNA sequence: TGTGCCAGCAGTTATTATACAGCGACAGGGGCCGGCTACACCTTC. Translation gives CASSYYTATGAGYTF.

CDR3 residues: CASSVGGGNEKLFF. In DNA form, the CDR3 reads TGTGCCAGCAGCGTAGGGGGAGGTAATGAAAAACTGTTTTTT. The chain recombines TRBV9 with TRBJ1-4; D gene uncertain. Germline CDR1 SGDLS, CDR2 YYNGEE. This CDR3 contains 14 residues. The V end lost 0 bases, the J end lost 4 bases, and 7 bases lay between the germline ends.

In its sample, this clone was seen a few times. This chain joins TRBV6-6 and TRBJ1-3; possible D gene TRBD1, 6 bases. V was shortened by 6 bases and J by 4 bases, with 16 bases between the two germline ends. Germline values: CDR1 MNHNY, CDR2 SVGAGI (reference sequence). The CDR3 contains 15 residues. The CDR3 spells CASSLQGNLGNTIYF. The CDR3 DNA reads TGTGCCAGCAGCCTACAGGGTAATTTGGGAAACACCATATATTTT.

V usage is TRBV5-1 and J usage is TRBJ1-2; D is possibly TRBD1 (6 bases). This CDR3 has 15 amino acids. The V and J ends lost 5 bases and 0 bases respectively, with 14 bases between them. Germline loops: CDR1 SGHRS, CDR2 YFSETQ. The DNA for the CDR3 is TGCGCCAGCAGACAGGGCCTCCAAGCTAACTATGGCTACACCTTC. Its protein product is CASRQGLQANYGYTF. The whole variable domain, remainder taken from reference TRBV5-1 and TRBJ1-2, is KAGVTQTPRYLIKTRGQQVTLSCSPISGHRSVSWYQQTPGQGLQFLFEYFSETQRNKGNFPGRFSGRQFSNSRSEMNVSTLELGDSALYLCASRQGLQANYGYTFGSGTRLTVV.

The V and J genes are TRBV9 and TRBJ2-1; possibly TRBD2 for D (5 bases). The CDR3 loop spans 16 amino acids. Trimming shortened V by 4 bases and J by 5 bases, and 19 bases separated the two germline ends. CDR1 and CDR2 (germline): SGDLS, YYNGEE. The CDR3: CASSTTGKTLNNEQFF. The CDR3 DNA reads TGTGCCAGCAGCACGACCGGGAAAACGTTGAACAATGAGCAGTTCTTC.

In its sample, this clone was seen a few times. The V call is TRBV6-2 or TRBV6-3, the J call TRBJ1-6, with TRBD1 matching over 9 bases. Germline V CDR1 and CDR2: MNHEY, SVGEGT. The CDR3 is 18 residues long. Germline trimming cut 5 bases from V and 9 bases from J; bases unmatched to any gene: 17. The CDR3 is CASSPGQGRSSFSSPLHF. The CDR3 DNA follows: TGTGCCAGCAGTCCGGGACAGGGTCGAAGTAGTTTCAGTTCACCCCTCCACTTT.

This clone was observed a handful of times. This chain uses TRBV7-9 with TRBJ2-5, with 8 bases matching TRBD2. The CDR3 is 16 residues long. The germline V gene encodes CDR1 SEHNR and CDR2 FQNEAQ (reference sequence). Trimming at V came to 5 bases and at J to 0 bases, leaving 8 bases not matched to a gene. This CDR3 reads CASSEGSSGYQETQYF. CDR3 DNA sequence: TGTGCCAGCAGCGAGGGTTCTAGCGGGTACCAAGAGACCCAGTACTTC.

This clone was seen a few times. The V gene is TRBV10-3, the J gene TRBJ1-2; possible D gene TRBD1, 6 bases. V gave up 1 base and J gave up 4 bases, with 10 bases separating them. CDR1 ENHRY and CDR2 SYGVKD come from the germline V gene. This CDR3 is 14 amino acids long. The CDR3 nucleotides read TGTGCCATCAGTGAGTTTCAGGGGATCTATGGCTACACCTTC. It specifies CAISEFQGIYGYTF.